This T cell receptor beta chain was recovered during a study of T-cell reconstitution after alpha-beta-depleted transplantation in children. General observations from the study: Some patients showed high day-60 TCRbeta diversity, which derived from surviving recipient T cells and thymic progenitors. Counts and diversity of T cells one year after transplant came mostly from newly produced T cells. Several hundred expanded graft clones reportedly supplied alpha-beta T cells about two months after transplant.

Preparation of the TCRbeta library was carried out with unique molecular identifiers. From the PCR reads, TCRdb called clonotypes with MiXCR, one entry per CDR3 protein. This table has about 240,000 distinct CDR3 sequences, roughly 24% appearing once. This clonotype was found a few times. Its antigen is still unknown. This CDR3 spans 15 amino acids. The germline gives CDR1 DFQATT, CDR2 SNEGSKA (reference sequence). V lost 0 bases to trimming and J lost 1 base; unmatched junction nucleotides: 4. This TCR came from a girl aged 2 to 10 with Fanconi anemia, due to receive a stem cell transplant. Here the sequenced sample was PBMCs, taken before TCRalphabeta/CD19-depleted stem cell transplant. The chain combines TRBV20-1 with TRBJ1-2; TRBD1 agrees at 8 bases. The CDR3 DNA sequence: TGCAGTGCTAGAGATAGGACAGGGCTTAACTATGGCTACACCTTC. Its protein is CSARDRTGLNYGYTF.